This entry concerns a single T cell receptor (beta chain). Antigen specificity is unknown. The CDR3 consists of 13 residues. Between the trimmed V and J ends, which lost 2 bases and 6 bases, there was a span of 8 bases. Clones were read by immunoSEQ multiplex PCR, and TCRdb kept only the in-frame ones, dropping some. Of approximately 170,000 clones listed, 75% to 90% are singletons. This record comes from a study of T cell responses to AZD1222 COVID-19 vaccine. Regarding the study as a whole: Among those given AZD1222, only six were seropositive at baseline. Repertoires were obtained solely post-peak T cell response.

Source: peripheral blood, taken on day 0 of AZD1222 vaccination. The origin of this receptor is an adult in good health. The chain joins TRBV12-3 or TRBV12-4 to TRBJ1-5; no definite D call. The CDR3 loop reads CASSLREAQPQHF. The DNA of the CDR3 is TGTGCCAGCAGTTTAAGGGAGGCTCAGCCCCAGCATTTT.